This paragraph reports one T cell receptor (beta chain). Its antigen is unidentified. The sample contains more than one DNA sequence encoding this CDR3. Time point indicated: baseline pretreatment blood. Treatment described: 15 Gy SBRT to primary tumor, nephrectomy 4 weeks later. With 4 bases removed from V and 0 bases from J, the gap between germline ends came to 13 bases. Germline-derived CDR1 and CDR2 are SGHRS and YFSETQ. The CDR3 spans 16 residues. The data were produced by immunoSEQ multiplex PCR, yet TCRdb's version contains in-frame clones alone and is incomplete. The sample contains more than 140,000 clones, less than 85% of which appear only once. The data were obtained in a study of radiation and T cells in renal cell carcinoma. General observations from the study: Baseline intratumoral clonotype presence is unknown without pretreatment biopsies.

This TCR came from a woman between 50 and 59 years old with renal cell carcinoma. The source material was blood, sampled from a patient whose treatment included radiotherapy and nephrectomy. The gene calls are TRBV5-1 and TRBJ1-4, with D perhaps TRBD1 (5 bases). In nucleotides, the CDR3 is TGCGCCAGCAGCCCCGGGGGGGGAGCAACTAATGAAAAACTGTTTTTT. It codes for CASSPGGGATNEKLFF.